The next 21 T cell receptor beta chains were all read from a single sample in a study of CD8+CD57+ T cells in acquired aplastic anemia. By flow cytometry, patients selected for sequencing had shown an expansion of CD8+CD57+ cells. Genomic DNA provided the template from which TCR beta VDJ and CDR3 profiles were obtained. In TCRdb, the reads were re-called with MiXCR into one record per CDR3 protein. The sample shows about 150,000 distinct CDR3 sequences, about 50% of them seen only once. The sample was sorted CD4+, CD8+, or CD8+CD57+ T cells (not recorded which) from PBMCs. The origin of the receptors is a human donor with aplastic anemia.

V usage is TRBV6-1 and J usage is TRBJ2-7; possible D gene TRBD2, 5 bases. Trimming stripped 5 bases from V and 0 bases from J, with 17 bases between. Germline V gene data show CDR1 as MNHNS and CDR2 as SASEGT. This CDR3 has 16 residues. In DNA form, the CDR3 reads TGTGCCAGCAGTCTCTCTGAGGGCGTTAGCTCCTACGAGCAGTACTTC. It codes for CASSLSEGVSSYEQYF.

The V call is TRBV9, the J call TRBJ1-6, with 7 bases matching TRBD1. With V trimmed by 3 bases and J by 6 bases, 3 bases remained unmatched. Per germline, CDR1 SGDLS and CDR2 YYNGEE. The CDR3 contains 14 residues. The CDR3 region has the DNA TGTGCCAGCAGCGCCTGGGACAGTAATTCACCCCTCCACTTT. Translation gives CASSAWDSNSPLHF. Combining the CDR3 with reference TRBV9 and TRBJ1-6 gives the whole variable domain DSGVTQTPKHLITATGQRVTLRCSPRSGDLSVYWYQQSLDQGLQFLIQYYNGEERAKGNILERFSAQQFPDLHSELNLSSLELGDSALYFCASSAWDSNSPLHFGNGTRLTVT.

The V gene is TRBV29-1, the J gene TRBJ2-1; 11 bases map to TRBD2. The CDR3 extends over 17 amino acids. The V gene end was trimmed by 2 bases and the J gene end by 4 bases; junction bases not matched to a gene: 10. Germline-derived CDR1 and CDR2 are SQVTM and ANQGSEA. The DNA for the CDR3 is TGCAGCGTTGAATCGCCTAGCGGGAGGTCTACTTACAATGAGCAGTTCTTC. Encoded protein: CSVESPSGRSTYNEQFF.

This clonotype was picked up one time. The chain joins TRBV10-3 to TRBJ1-6; maybe TRBD1 (6 bases). CDR3 size: 14 residues. The germline gives CDR1 ENHRY, CDR2 SYGVKD. The germline V and J ends were trimmed by 4 bases and 7 bases, with 11 bases remaining between them. This CDR3 is CAISGKGDNSPLHF. CDR3 coding DNA: TGTGCCATCAGTGGGAAGGGGGACAATTCACCCCTCCACTTT.

This clonotype appeared many times. This rearrangement joins TRBV15 to TRBJ1-5; D not certain. This CDR3 comprises 15 residues. Trimming pared 0 bases from V and 3 bases from J, leaving 9 bases between. Germline assignment: CDR1 LNHNV and CDR2 YYDKDF (reference sequence). CDR3 nucleotides: TGTGCCACCAGCAGAGAACCAGACCCCAATCAGCCCCAGCATTTT. This codes for CATSREPDPNQPQHF.

Note on this clonotype: A read error may explain this, as a much larger clone is one base away. The chain couples TRBV6-1 to TRBJ1-5, with 8 bases lining up with TRBD1. The germline V gene encodes CDR1 MNHNS and CDR2 SASEGT. The CDR3 spans 14 residues. The CDR3 nucleotides are TGTGCCAGCAGAGTACAGGGGGTGGCTCAGCCCCTGCATTTT. Residues: CASRVQGVAQPLHF.

Ten or more counts support this clonotype. The chain is built from TRBV12-3 or TRBV12-4 and TRBJ1-4; no firm D call. Trimming cost V 0 bases and J 7 bases, with 0 bases left between them. The CDR3 has 11 residues. The CDR3 region has the DNA TGTGCCAGCAGTTTAGCTGAAAAACTGTTTTTT. Its protein is CASSLAEKLFF.

At least ten counts were recorded for this clonotype. This sequence joins TRBV29-1 and TRBJ2-7, with 10 positions matching TRBD2. The CDR3 is 13 amino acids. Germline assignment: CDR1 SQVTM and CDR2 ANQGSEA. The junction had 8 bases not matched to a gene; V was cut back by 7 bases and J by 5 bases. The CDR3 region has the DNA TGCAGCGCCTTGAAGCGGGAGGGTAACGAGCAGTACTTC. It translates to CSALKREGNEQYF.

The genes are TRBV20-1 and TRBJ1-6; unclear D gene. This CDR3 contains 12 residues. Germline CDR1 reads DFQATT; CDR2 reads SNEGSKA (reference sequence). Trimming pared 6 bases from V and 11 bases from J, leaving 14 bases between. The CDR3 spells CSARKQTPPLHF. The CDR3 bases are TGCAGTGCACGAAAGCAGACTCCACCCCTCCACTTT.

The chain links TRBV29-1 to TRBJ2-1, with D maybe TRBD2 (6 bases). V gave up 8 bases and J gave up 9 bases, with 17 bases separating them. Germline assignment: CDR1 SQVTM and CDR2 ANQGSEA. This CDR3 has 12 amino acids. This CDR3 is CSLTERGGEQFF. The CDR3 nucleotides read TGCAGCTTAACGGAGAGGGGAGGTGAGCAGTTCTTC.

This clonotype was detected ten times or more. V gene TRBV29-1 combines with J gene TRBJ1-1; no clear D gene. Trimming shortened V by 3 bases and J by 0 bases, and 5 bases separated the two germline ends. The CDR3 has 12 amino acids. CDR1 and CDR2 (germline): SQVTM, ANQGSEA. The CDR3 DNA reads as TGCAGCGTTGACCCAATGAACACTGAAGCTTTCTTT. Translating it yields CSVDPMNTEAFF.

V and J are TRBV6-1 and TRBJ2-5; 11 nucleotides agree with TRBD2. V dropped 3 bases and J dropped 1; count of bases not matched to a gene: 4. The CDR3 consists of 16 residues. CDR1 is MNHNS and CDR2 is SASEGT in the germline V gene. In DNA, the CDR3 is TGTGCCAGCAGTGATACCGGGACTAGCGGCCAAGAGACCCAGTACTTC. Translating it yields CASSDTGTSGQETQYF.

The gene calls are TRBV12-5 and TRBJ2-2; unclear D gene. This CDR3 has 17 amino acids. V was cut by 3 bases and J by 1 base, with 15 bases left in between. Germline V lookup: CDR1 LGHNT, CDR2 FRNRAP. This CDR3 is CASGFPDGRWNTGELFF. The CDR3 DNA reads TGTGCTAGTGGTTTCCCCGACGGTCGGTGGAACACCGGGGAGCTGTTTTTT.

The sample holds a few counts of this clonotype. The rearrangement links TRBV10-3 to TRBJ2-5, with D unclear. Trimming took 7 bases from V and 2 from J, leaving 17 bases between them. This CDR3 contains 15 residues. CDR1 ENHRY and CDR2 SYGVKD come from the germline V gene. The CDR3 reads CAIKHSQDQQETQYF. For the CDR3, the DNA is TGTGCCATCAAGCACAGTCAAGACCAACAAGAGACCCAGTACTTC.

The rearrangement links TRBV29-1 to TRBJ2-5, with 7 positions matching TRBD2. This CDR3 contains 12 residues. J was trimmed by 5 bases and V by 2 bases; bases with no gene match: 2. Germline V CDR1 and CDR2: SQVTM, ANQGSEA. The CDR3 protein is CSVELAVETQYF. The CDR3 DNA follows: TGCAGCGTTGAACTAGCGGTCGAGACCCAGTACTTC.

This clonotype was seen repeatedly, ten times or more. This chain joins TRBV4-1 and TRBJ1-6; perhaps TRBD1 as D (5 bases). Germline CDR1 is MGHRA and CDR2 is YSYEKL. The CDR3 consists of 17 residues. Trimming took 3 bases from V and 7 from J, leaving 19 bases between them. The CDR3 nucleotides are TGCGCCAGCAGCCAGACGATCCCAGGGCAGAGAAATTCACCCCTCCACTTT. Residues: CASSQTIPGQRNSPLHF.

This rearrangement joins TRBV19 to TRBJ2-2, with a weak D call TRBD2 (6 bases). The CDR3 consists of 15 residues. Trimming shortened V by 3 bases and J by 4 bases, and 12 bases separated the two germline ends. CDR1 is LNHDA, CDR2 SQIVND, per germline (reference sequence). The CDR3 DNA sequence: TGTGCCAGTAGTATCAATAGCGGAGTCACCGGGGAGCTGTTTTTT. Protein: CASSINSGVTGELFF.

The CDR3 protein is CSARDLAFSYEQYF. The CDR3 DNA reads TGCAGTGCTAGAGACTTAGCGTTTTCCTACGAGCAGTACTTC. The chain joins TRBV20-1 to TRBJ2-7; weak D call: TRBD2 (5 bases). Trimming took 0 bases from V and 1 from J, leaving 10 bases between them. Germline V gene sequence: CDR1 DFQATT, CDR2 SNEGSKA (reference sequence). CDR3 size: 14 residues.

The table lists this clonotype with many counts. J is TRBJ2-7 and V is TRBV5-6; 9 bases map to TRBD2. The CDR3 has 14 amino acids. Germline V lookup: CDR1 SGHDT, CDR2 YYEEEE. V lost 4 bases to trimming and J lost 0 bases; unmatched junction nucleotides: 2. The CDR3 sequence: CASSAGGVSYEQYF. For the CDR3, the DNA is TGTGCCAGCAGCGCGGGGGGGGTCTCCTACGAGCAGTACTTC.

This rearrangement joins TRBV27 to TRBJ2-3; TRBD1 or TRBD2 may be the D gene (5 bases each). With 7 bases removed from V and 3 bases from J, the gap between germline ends came to 20 bases. The CDR3 runs to 16 residues. CDR1 MNHEY and CDR2 SMNVEV come from the germline V gene (reference sequence). CDR3 DNA sequence: TGTGCCAGCAACCCCCGGGCAGGGAGATTTACAGATACGCAGTATTTT. Translated: CASNPRAGRFTDTQYF.

This clonotype was seen repeatedly, ten times or more. In DNA, the CDR3 is TGTGCCAGCAGCCATAGCGGGGGGGCGGGGGAGACCCAGTACTTC. Translation gives CASSHSGGAGETQYF. J is TRBJ2-5 and V is TRBV5-4; 11 nucleotides match TRBD2. Germline V gene data show CDR1 as SGHNT and CDR2 as YYREEE (reference sequence). The CDR3 consists of 15 residues. V dropped 4 bases and J dropped 5; count of bases not matched to a gene: 7.